This T cell receptor beta chain originates from a study of cytotoxic CD8 clonotypes in ibrutinib-treated CLL. Generated by immunoSEQ multiplex PCR, the TCRdb table keeps only in-frame clones and is missing some. The sample consists of some 4,600 clones, 75% to 85% of them appearing once. Germline-derived CDR1 and CDR2 are SQVTM and ANQGSEA. This CDR3 has 14 residues. V dropped 2 bases and J dropped 11 bases, with 18 bases sitting between them. The sequencing here drew on PBMCs, taken before ibrutinib treatment. The TCR sequence derives from a human donor with chronic lymphocytic leukemia. The chain joins TRBV29-1 to TRBJ1-4; perhaps TRBD1 as D (6 bases). CDR3 DNA sequence: TGCAGCGTTGAATTTCGGACAGCCGTGGGTAAACTGTTTTTT. Translated, it gives CSVEFRTAVGKLFF.